This TCR beta chain comes out of a study of siplizumab effects on memory and regulatory T cells (dated by TCRdb to about 2019). Concerning the study at large: The study examined how the anti-CD2 antibody siplizumab affects alloreactive T-cell subsets in allogeneic mixed lymphocyte reactions built from human PBMCs. On the study overall, not on this receptor specifically: Whether proliferating Tregs from siplizumab cultures were suppressive was not functionally confirmed. The cumulative frequency of alloreactive sequences that could be traced back to unstimulated CD4+ memory T cells was significantly reduced by siplizumab. A naive or memory phenotype could not be assigned to roughly 75-97% of proliferating CD4+ or CD8+ clones. Among mappable alloreactive CD4+ clones, an average Treg-derived fraction of less than 70% was observed with siplizumab, compared with 26.9% in control reactions. Because sequences below about 10^-5 frequency were poorly captured, only a minor fraction of alloreactive clones could be mapped to unstimulated subsets. Unstimulated naive T cells appeared more diverse than memory T cells, and naive cells seemed to contribute substantially to the alloresponse.

As for this clone: Its antigen is unknown. No qualities accompany the bases; no much larger clone lies one base away.

The library relied on the immunoSEQ multiplex PCR assay. Each sample had around 100,000 TCR templates assayed by the deep sequencing platform. Genomic DNA extracted from sorted T cells was the material used for TCRbeta CDR3 sequencing. The authors' analysis ran thus. The R programming language was used for the clonal analysis of the TCRbeta CDR3 data. Alloreactive CD4+ and CD8+ clones were identified by comparing unstimulated samples to CFSE-low samples taken after the reaction. By matching sequences to the repertoires of sorted unstimulated Treg and non-Treg cells, each alloreactive CD4+ clone was assigned a regulatory or non-regulatory origin. This immuneACCESS table, as held by TCRdb, lists in-frame sequences with V and J called but not all clones. Of the missing ones, under half trace to an unresolved V gene in checked studies; the others have no known cause. That table gives V, J and clone size, and the DNA gave D and trimming. The sample table contains about 48,000 clones; only one count was recorded for approximately 84% of them. The top ten constitute approximately 0.35% of the sample.

In addition, sequencing in three donor pairs included unstimulated CD8+ effector memory subsets alongside CD4+ naive, CD8+ naive, CD8+ TEMRA and CD4+ memory subsets. Sorted unstimulated T cells, along with proliferating T cells recovered from mixed lymphocyte reactions, underwent TCRbeta CDR3 sequencing. Fresh whole blood from approximately 9 HLA-typed healthy donors was used to isolate PBMCs. CDR1 is given as SGDLS and CDR2 as YYNGEE, both from the germline V gene. Trimming at the junction amounts to 0 bases on V and 6 bases on J, and the germline ends lie 12 bases apart. From the cysteine through the phenylalanine, the CDR3 covers 14 amino acids. The entry retains the CDR3 DNA only, 42 bases that are in frame from base 1.

The sequence was obtained from a human donor in good health. The chain is encoded by TRBV9 joined to TRBJ1-2; no D gene call is confident. What was sequenced was naive CD8+ T cells sorted from blood. According to the study, the label for this sample's cell subset or site signals: unstimulated naive T cells. CDR3 protein: CASSVVKGIDGYTF. The DNA sequence is given as TGTGCCAGCAGCGTAGTTAAGGGAATTGATGGCTACACCTTC.